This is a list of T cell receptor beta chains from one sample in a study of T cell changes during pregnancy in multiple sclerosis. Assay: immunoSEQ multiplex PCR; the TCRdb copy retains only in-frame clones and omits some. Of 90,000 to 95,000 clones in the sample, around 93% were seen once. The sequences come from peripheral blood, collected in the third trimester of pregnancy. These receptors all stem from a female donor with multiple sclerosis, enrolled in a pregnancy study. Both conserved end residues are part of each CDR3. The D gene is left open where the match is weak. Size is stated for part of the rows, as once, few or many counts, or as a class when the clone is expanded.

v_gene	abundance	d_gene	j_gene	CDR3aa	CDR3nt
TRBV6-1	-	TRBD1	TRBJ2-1	CASSEFGGQGGASSYNEQFF	TGTGCCAGCAGTGAATTTGGTGGACAGGGAGGAGCCTCCTCCTACAATGAGCAGTTCTTC
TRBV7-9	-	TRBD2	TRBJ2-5	CASSLGAGAGETQYF	TGTGCCAGCAGCTTAGGGGCGGGAGCGGGGGAGACCCAGTACTTC
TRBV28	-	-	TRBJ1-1	CATISGPLNTEAFF	TGTGCCACGATATCGGGTCCCTTGAACACTGAAGCTTTCTTT
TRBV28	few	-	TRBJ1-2	CASSWDRRDYTF	TGTGCCAGCAGTTGGGACCGGCGGGACTACACCTTC
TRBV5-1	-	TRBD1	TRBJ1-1	CASRGQGEFSEAFF	TGCGCCAGCAGGGGACAGGGGGAATTCTCTGAAGCTTTCTTT
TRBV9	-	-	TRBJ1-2	CASSVAERGSYTF	TGTGCCAGCAGCGTAGCGGAGAGAGGGAGCTACACCTTC
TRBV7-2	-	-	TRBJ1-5	CASSLENRANQPQHF	TGTGCCAGCAGCTTAGAAAACAGGGCAAATCAGCCCCAGCATTTT
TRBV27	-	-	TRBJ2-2	CASSLLGELFF	TGTGCCAGCAGTTTACTCGGGGAGCTGTTTTTT
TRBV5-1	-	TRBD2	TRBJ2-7	CASSWASGSSYEQYF	TGCGCCAGCAGCTGGGCTAGCGGGAGTTCCTACGAGCAGTACTTC
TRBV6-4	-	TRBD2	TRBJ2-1	CASSEGLAGDDNEQFF	TGTGCCAGCAGTGAGGGACTAGCGGGAGATGACAATGAGCAGTTCTTC
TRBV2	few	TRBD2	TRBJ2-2	CASSDWTSGAANTGELFF	TGTGCCAGCAGTGATTGGACTAGCGGAGCTGCGAACACCGGGGAGCTGTTTTTT
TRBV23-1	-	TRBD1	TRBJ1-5	CASSPPVSGGGCSNQPQHF	TGCGCCAGCAGTCCCCCCGTTTCAGGGGGCGGTTGTAGCAATCAGCCCCAGCATTTT
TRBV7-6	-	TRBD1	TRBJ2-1	CASSFGTGSNEQFF	TGTGCCAGCAGCTTCGGGACAGGTTCCAATGAGCAGTTCTTC
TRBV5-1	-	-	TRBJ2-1	CASSLGDLGGVEQFF	TGCGCCAGCAGCTTGGGGGACTTAGGCGGGGTTGAGCAGTTCTTC
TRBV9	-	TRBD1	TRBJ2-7	CASSVDRDSKSSYEQYF	TGTGCCAGCAGCGTGGATAGGGACAGCAAGAGCTCCTACGAGCAGTACTTC
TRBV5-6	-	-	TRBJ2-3	CASSLKGGRTDTQYF	TGTGCCAGCAGCTTGAAGGGAGGTCGCACAGATACGCAGTATTTT
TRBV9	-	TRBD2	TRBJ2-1	CASSSVGLGGDEQFF	TGTGCCAGCAGCAGTGTAGGACTAGGAGGCGATGAGCAGTTCTTC
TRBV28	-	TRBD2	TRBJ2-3	CASSSPQGGRNTDTQYF	TGTGCCAGCAGTAGCCCCCAGGGCGGGAGGAACACAGATACGCAGTATTTT
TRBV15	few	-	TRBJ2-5	CATSRPGEGRKETQYF	TGTGCCACCAGCCGCCCCGGGGAAGGGAGGAAGGAGACCCAGTACTTC
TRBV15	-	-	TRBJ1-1	CATSPGVFTEAFF	TGTGCCACCAGCCCCGGAGTATTCACTGAAGCTTTCTTT
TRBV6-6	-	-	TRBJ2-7	CASSYSTSSYEQYF	TGTGCCAGCAGTTACAGTACAAGTTCCTACGAGCAGTACTTC
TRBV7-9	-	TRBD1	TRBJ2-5	CASSLAGRGQRETQYF	TGTGCCAGCAGCTTAGCGGGTAGGGGACAGCGAGAGACCCAGTACTTC
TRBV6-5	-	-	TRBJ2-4	CASSYMGGREYF	TGTGCCAGCAGTTACATGGGGGGGCGTGAGTACTTC
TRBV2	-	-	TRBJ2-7	CASSALAGNEQYF	TGTGCCAGCAGCGCGCTAGCCGGTAACGAGCAGTACTTC
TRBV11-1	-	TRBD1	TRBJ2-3	CASSREGQGIDTQYF	TGTGCCAGCAGCCGAGAGGGACAGGGGATAGATACGCAGTATTTT
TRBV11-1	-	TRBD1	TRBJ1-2	CASSFGQALSGYTF	TGTGCCAGCAGCTTCGGACAGGCACTAAGTGGCTACACCTTC
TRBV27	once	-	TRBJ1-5	CASIPPSGTQWNQPQHF	TGTGCCAGCATTCCACCCTCGGGGACTCAATGGAATCAGCCCCAGCATTTT
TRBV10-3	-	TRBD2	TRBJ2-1	CAISGTSGIYNEQFF	TGTGCCATATCCGGGACTAGCGGGATCTACAATGAGCAGTTCTTC
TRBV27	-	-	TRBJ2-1	CASSYGLRNEQFF	TGTGCCAGCAGTTATGGGCTAAGGAATGAGCAGTTCTTC
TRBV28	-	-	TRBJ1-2	CASSLTGLYGYTF	TGTGCCAGCAGCCTGACAGGCTTGTATGGCTACACCTTC
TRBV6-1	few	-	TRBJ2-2	CAGRQTNTGELFF	TGTGCCGGAAGACAGACGAACACCGGGGAGCTGTTTTTT
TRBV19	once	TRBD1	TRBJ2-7	CASSLGQPYEQYF	TGTGCCAGTAGCCTGGGACAGCCCTACGAGCAGTACTTC
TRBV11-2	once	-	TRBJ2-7	CASSLAPGYEQYF	TGTGCCAGCAGCTTAGCGCCGGGCTACGAGCAGTACTTC
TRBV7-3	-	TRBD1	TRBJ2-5	CASSPGTGRFVETQYF	TGTGCCAGCAGCCCAGGGACAGGGCGGTTTGTAGAGACCCAGTACTTC
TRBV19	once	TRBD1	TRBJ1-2	CASSTGQGVDYGYTF	TGTGCCAGTAGTACGGGACAGGGCGTTGACTATGGCTACACCTTC
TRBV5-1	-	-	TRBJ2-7	CASRQDASYLYEQYF	TGCGCCAGCAGACAGGACGCCTCTTACCTTTACGAGCAGTACTTC
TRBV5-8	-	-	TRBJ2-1	CASSLVRWMRYNEQFF	TGTGCCAGCAGCTTGGTAAGGTGGATGCGGTACAATGAGCAGTTCTTC
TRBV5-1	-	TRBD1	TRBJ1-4	CASRFRTGNEKLFF	TGCGCCAGCCGCTTTCGGACAGGGAACGAAAAACTGTTTTTT
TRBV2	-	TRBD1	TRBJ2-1	CASRRDRISYNEQFF	TGTGCCAGCAGAAGGGACAGAATCTCCTACAATGAGCAGTTCTTC
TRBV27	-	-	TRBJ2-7	CASSHTGFFSYEQYF	TGTGCCAGCAGTCACACGGGATTCTTCTCCTACGAGCAGTACTTC
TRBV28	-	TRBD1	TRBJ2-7	CASSLLQGNSYEQYF	TGTGCCAGCAGTTTATTACAGGGGAACTCCTACGAGCAGTACTTC
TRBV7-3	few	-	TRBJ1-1	CASSSTQNTEAFF	TGTGCCAGCAGCTCCACTCAAAACACTGAAGCTTTCTTT
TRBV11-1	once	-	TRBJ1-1	CASGEAGRMNTEAFF	TGTGCCAGCGGGGAGGCTGGACGGATGAACACTGAAGCTTTCTTT